This T cell receptor (beta chain) emerged from a study of T cells after yellow fever vaccination. Study information: Some fractions had low cell numbers, and these were prepared with SMART-Seq v4 Ultra Low Input.

With 2 bases clipped from V and 2 bases from J, the junction kept 14 bases outside the gene matches. This CDR3 region has 18 residues. Germline V gene data show CDR1 as SGHTA and CDR2 as FQGNSA. This clonotype was seen ten or more times. TCRdb reprocessed the 5' RACE reads via MiXCR and lists one record per CDR3 protein. This table has roughly 160,000 distinct CDR3 sequences, about 7% appearing once. This sample comprised CD4+ T cells sorted from PBMCs, obtained 5 days after the first yellow fever vaccination. The V call is TRBV7-2, the J call TRBJ2-5; TRBD1 matches 7 bases. The clonotype comes from a man younger than 35 who received the YFV17D yellow fever vaccine. Here the CDR3 reads CASSLSVYRGPTQETQYF. CDR3 DNA sequence: TGTGCCAGCAGCTTATCGGTCTACAGGGGACCGACTCAAGAGACCCAGTACTTC.